This T cell receptor beta chain is from a study of blood T cells in healthy people across ages. Findings of the study overall: Naive T cell percentage strongly correlated with TCR beta diversity.

On this clonotype: The antigen is unknown.

The authors ran a second PCR of about 7 to 11 cycles using a sample-barcoded 5' primer and a J-beta primer mix. TCRdb redid the calling of the 5' RACE reads with MiXCR, one entry per CDR3 protein. Of 1.5 million to 2 million distinct CDR3 sequences detected, around 40% appear once; the ten largest clones hold more than 20%. V was pared by 3 bases and J by 2 bases, with 14 bases between. CDR3 length: 15 residues. The clonotype was recovered from a human donor in good health. Sequences were obtained from blood. The J gene is TRBJ2-7, the V gene TRBV12-3 or TRBV12-4; D gene ambiguous. This CDR3 reads CASSLRHSIAYEQYF. The CDR3 nucleotides are TGTGCCAGCAGTTTGAGGCACTCGATCGCCTACGAGCAGTACTTC.